The sample holds one count of the clone carrying this T cell receptor (beta chain). This sample was included in a study of blood T cell repertoires in COVID-19. Profiling relied on immunoSEQ multiplex PCR, and the TCRdb table lists in-frame clones only, not all of them. Of around 300,000 clones listed, roughly 89% are singletons. This clonotype was obtained from a man aged 45-60 years with acute or convalescent COVID-19. Sequencing used peripheral blood.

DNA of the CDR3: TGTGCCAGCACCAGCCGAGGGACAGGGGTGTCTGGCTACACCTTC. This encodes CASTSRGTGVSGYTF. The V call is TRBV6-5, the J call TRBJ1-2, with TRBD1 identical over 10 bases. V lost 7 bases, J lost 7 bases, and 12 bases stayed unmatched. From germline, CDR1 is MNHEY and CDR2 SVGAGI. The length of the CDR3 is 15 residues.